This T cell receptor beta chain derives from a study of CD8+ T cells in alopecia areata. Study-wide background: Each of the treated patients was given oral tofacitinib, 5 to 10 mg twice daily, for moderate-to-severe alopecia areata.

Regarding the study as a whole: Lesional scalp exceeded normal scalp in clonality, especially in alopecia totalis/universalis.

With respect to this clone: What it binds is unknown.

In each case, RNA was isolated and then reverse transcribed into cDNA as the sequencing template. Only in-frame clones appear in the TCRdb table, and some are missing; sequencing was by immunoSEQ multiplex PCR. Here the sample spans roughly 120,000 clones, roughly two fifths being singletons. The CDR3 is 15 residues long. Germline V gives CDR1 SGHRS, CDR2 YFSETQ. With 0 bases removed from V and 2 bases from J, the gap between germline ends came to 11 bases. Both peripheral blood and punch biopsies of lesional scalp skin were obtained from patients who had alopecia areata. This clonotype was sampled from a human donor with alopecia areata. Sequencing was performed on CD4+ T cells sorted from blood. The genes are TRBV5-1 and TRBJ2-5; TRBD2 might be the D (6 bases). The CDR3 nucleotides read TGCGCCAGCAGCTTGGGTTGGAGCGGGCAAGAGACCCAGTACTTC. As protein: CASSLGWSGQETQYF. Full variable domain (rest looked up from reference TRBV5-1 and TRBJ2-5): KAGVTQTPRYLIKTRGQQVTLSCSPISGHRSVSWYQQTPGQGLQFLFEYFSETQRNKGNFPGRFSGRQFSNSRSEMNVSTLELGDSALYLCASSLGWSGQETQYFGPGTRLLVL.